Below are 10 T cell receptor beta chains sequenced from a single sample in a study of STAT5B mutations in CD4+ large granular lymphocyte leukemia (dated by TCRdb to the early 2020s). Library prep was done by the immunoSEQ multiplex PCR assay. TCRdb limited this immuneACCESS table to in-frame rearrangements with V and J called. A share of clones is missing; checked studies link under half to unresolved V genes, and the rest is unexplained. The sample has 25,000 to 30,000 clones on record, under 90% of them singletons. The ten biggest clones cover over 0.3% of the sample. The sequencing input was CD4+ T cells from blood buffy coats. These receptors all come from a human donor in good health.

V usage is TRBV11-3 and J usage is TRBJ1-5; D is perhaps TRBD1 (6 bases). The CDR3 consists of 15 residues. CDR1 SGHNT and CDR2 YENEEA come from the germline V gene. Trimming left V 2 bases short and J 2 bases short, with 10 bases between. CDR3 coding DNA: TGTGCCAGCAGCTTATACAGGGATGGCAATCAGCCCCAGCATTTT. Its protein product is CASSLYRDGNQPQHF.

This CDR3 reads CASSDGTGLRYTF. The DNA of the CDR3 is TGTGCCAGCAGTGACGGGACTGGGCTTCGCTACACCTTC. The gene calls are TRBV6-5 and TRBJ1-2; tentative D call: TRBD1 (5 bases). V gave up 5 bases and J gave up 9 bases, with 16 bases separating them. The germline gives CDR1 MNHEY, CDR2 SVGAGI. This CDR3 has 13 amino acids.

J is TRBJ2-5 and V is TRBV7-2, with TRBD2 matching 10 bases. This CDR3 has 15 residues. Trimming at V came to 3 bases and at J to 5 bases, leaving 6 bases not matched to a gene. Germline assignment: CDR1 SGHTA and CDR2 FQGNSA. This chain's CDR3 is CASSFQKAGGETQYF. The CDR3 DNA is TGTGCCAGCAGCTTCCAGAAAGCGGGAGGGGAGACCCAGTACTTC.

This chain uses TRBV28 with TRBJ2-2, with a possible D match to TRBD2 (5 bases). This CDR3 has 14 residues. V lost 3 bases to trimming and J lost 7 bases, with 12 bases between them. From germline, CDR1 is MDHEN and CDR2 SYDVKM. CDR3 DNA: TGTGCCAGCAGTTTGGGGTCCAGCGGCGGGGAGCTGTTTTTT. This codes for CASSLGSSGGELFF.

Details on this clone: Other nucleotide sequences in the sample specify the same CDR3. The chain couples TRBV30 to TRBJ1-5, with D unresolved. The CDR3 totals 12 residues. The V gene's germline CDR1 is GTSNPN and CDR2 SVGIG (reference sequence). Trimming stripped 1 base from V and 7 bases from J, with 8 bases between. Here the CDR3 reads CAWSGVKQPQHF. As DNA, the CDR3 is TGTGCCTGGAGTGGGGTGAAGCAGCCCCAGCATTTT.

DNA for the CDR3: TGTGCCAGCAGCTTAGGGGGACAGGGGGCAGTTGAAGCTTTCTTT. Amino acids: CASSLGGQGAVEAFF. The J gene is TRBJ1-1, the V gene TRBV11-3, with 12 bases fitting TRBD1. Germline V gene sequence: CDR1 SGHNT, CDR2 YENEEA. Trimming at V came to 1 base and at J to 7 bases, leaving 4 bases not matched to a gene. The CDR3 sequence is 15 residues long. Based on the CDR3 plus reference TRBV11-3 and TRBJ1-1, the full variable domain is EAGVVQSPRYKIIEKKQPVAFWCNPISGHNTLYWYLQNLGQGPELLIRYENEEAVDDSQLPKDRFSAERLKGVDSTLKIQPAELGDSAVYLCASSLGGQGAVEAFFGQGTRLTVV.

V gene TRBV2 combines with J gene TRBJ1-5; D call uncertain. CDR1 and CDR2 (germline): SNHLY, FYNNEI. The CDR3 consists of 12 residues. V dropped 8 bases and J dropped 3 bases, with 8 bases sitting between them. Here the CDR3 reads CASSGNNQPQHF. The CDR3, as DNA: TGTGCCAGCTCGGGCAACAATCAGCCCCAGCATTTT.

This chain links TRBV11-2 with TRBJ2-2; D uncertain. The CDR3 loop spans 14 amino acids. With 1 base removed from V and 1 base from J, the gap between germline ends came to 4 bases. Germline lookup yields CDR1 SGHAT and CDR2 FQNNGV. The chain's CDR3 is CASSLAGNTGELFF. The CDR3 DNA follows: TGTGCCAGCAGCTTAGCAGGGAACACCGGGGAGCTGTTTTTT.

The rearrangement links TRBV5-1 to TRBJ1-4; the match to TRBD1 covers 9 bases. Per the germline V gene, CDR1 is SGHRS and CDR2 is YFSETQ. This CDR3 region has 17 residues. V lost 4 bases, J lost 0 bases, and 7 bases stayed unmatched. The CDR3 region is CASSVDRGDPTNEKLFF. The CDR3, as DNA: TGCGCCAGCAGCGTAGACAGGGGGGATCCAACTAATGAAAAACTGTTTTTT.

J is TRBJ2-7 and V is TRBV6-5; a weak D match, TRBD1 (5 bases). With 0 bases removed from V and 6 bases from J, the gap between germline ends came to 9 bases. The germline V gene encodes CDR1 MNHEY and CDR2 SVGAGI. The length of the CDR3 is 13 residues. Written as DNA, the CDR3 is TGTGCCAGCAGTTACTCCCAGGGTACCGAGCAGTACGTC. Amino acids: CASSYSQGTEQYV.